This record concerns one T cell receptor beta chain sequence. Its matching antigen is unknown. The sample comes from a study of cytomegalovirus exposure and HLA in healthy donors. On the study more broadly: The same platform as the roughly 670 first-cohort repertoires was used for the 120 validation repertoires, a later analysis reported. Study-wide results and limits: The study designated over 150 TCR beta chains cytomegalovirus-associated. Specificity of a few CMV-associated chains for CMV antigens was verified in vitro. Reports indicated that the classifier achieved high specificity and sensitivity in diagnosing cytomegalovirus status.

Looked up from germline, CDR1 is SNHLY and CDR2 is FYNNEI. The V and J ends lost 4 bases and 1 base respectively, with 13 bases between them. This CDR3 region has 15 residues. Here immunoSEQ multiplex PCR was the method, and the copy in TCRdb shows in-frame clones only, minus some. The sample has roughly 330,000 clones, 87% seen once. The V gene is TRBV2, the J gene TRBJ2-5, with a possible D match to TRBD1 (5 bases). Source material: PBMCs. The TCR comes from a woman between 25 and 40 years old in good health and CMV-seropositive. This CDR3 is CASSGAGPFQETQYF. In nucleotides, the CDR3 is TGTGCCAGCAGTGGGGCAGGGCCTTTCCAAGAGACCCAGTACTTC.